This T cell receptor (beta chain) was retrieved from a study of CD8 T cells in ankylosing spondylitis. The CDR3 length is 18 residues. The ends were cut back, 0 bases at V and 0 bases at J, with 12 bases in the middle. Germline V lookup: CDR1 SGHVS, CDR2 FNYEAQ. Study results and limitations: Reportedly, disease-linked clones are significantly enriched in ankylosing spondylitis patients' matched synovial fluid.

Libraries for TCR beta were made by quantitative 5'-RACE with molecular barcodes. TCRdb independently ran MiXCR on the 5' RACE reads; one entry per CDR3 protein. Found here are more than 200,000 distinct CDR3 sequences, approximately 24% of them singletons; the top ten hold 0.61%. About this clonotype: Antigen unknown.

This clonotype was obtained from a male donor with ankylosing spondylitis or in good health (not recorded which). The chain joins TRBV7-6 to TRBJ2-6; weak D call: TRBD1 (6 bases). Sequenced: blood, either unsorted or a sorted T cell fraction (not recorded which). CDR3 nucleotides: TGTGCCAGCAGCTTAGCCCCAGGGGAATTCTCTGGGGCCAACGTCCTGACTTTC. This codes for CASSLAPGEFSGANVLTF. The full variable domain, its missing parts supplied by reference TRBV7-6 and TRBJ2-6, is GAGVSQSPRYKVTKRGQDVALRCDPISGHVSLYWYRQALGQGPEFLTYFNYEAQQDKSGLPNDRFSAERPEGSISTLTIQRTEQRDSAMYRCASSLAPGEFSGANVLTFGAGSRLTVL.